These 27 T cell receptor beta chains were all obtained from the same sample, sequenced in a study of OX40 agonist ivuxolimab in advanced cancers. Method: immunoSEQ multiplex PCR; TCRdb's copy keeps in-frame clones and lacks some. The sample includes 30,000 to 35,000 clones, less than 90% seen only once; the top ten take roughly 31%. Specimen: CD4+ or CD8+ T cells sorted from blood, collected in a trial of the OX40 agonist ivuxolimab. These receptors came from an adult with an advanced solid tumor such as melanoma, head and neck, liver or kidney cancer.

J is TRBJ2-5 and V is TRBV28; possibly TRBD1 for D (6 bases). The DNA end is a closer match to TRBJ2-7, so the J assignment may be wrong. This CDR3 contains 12 residues. Per germline, CDR1 MDHEN and CDR2 SYDVKM. For the CDR3, the DNA is TGTGCCAGCAGTCGGACAGCCCTCGAGCAGTACTTC. It yields the protein CASSRTALEQYF.

The rearrangement uses TRBV27 and TRBJ2-1, with D possibly matching TRBD1 (6 bases). Trimming took off 5 bases at V and 7 bases at J, with 9 bases between the two ends. The CDR3 consists of 12 residues. The germline CDR1 and CDR2 sequences are MNHEY and SMNVEV (reference sequence). The CDR3 bases are TGTGCCAGCAGTCCAGGGGTGAATGAGCAGTTCTTC. Translated, it gives CASSPGVNEQFF.

This chain connects TRBV7-2 to TRBJ2-1; a weak D match, TRBD2 (6 bases). Germline V gene sequence: CDR1 SGHTA, CDR2 FQGNSA. V was pared by 4 bases and J by 5 bases, with 9 bases between. The CDR3 totals 13 residues. For the CDR3, the DNA is TGTGCCAGCAGCTACTCTAGCGACAATGAGCAGTTCTTC. Residues: CASSYSSDNEQFF.

The chain is built from TRBV28 and TRBJ2-5; D gene unclear. The CDR3 totals 15 residues. V was pared by 3 bases and J by 0 bases, with 11 bases between. Per the germline V gene, CDR1 is MDHEN and CDR2 is SYDVKM. CDR3 sequence (DNA): TGTGCCAGCAGTTTCGCGCGAGTGTACCAAGAGACCCAGTACTTC. It specifies CASSFARVYQETQYF. The complete variable domain, with remaining parts taken from reference TRBV28 and TRBJ2-5, reads DVKVTQSSRYLVKRTGEKVFLECVQDMDHENMFWYRQDPGLGLRLIYFSYDVKMKEKGDIPEGYSVSREKKERFSLILESASTNQTSMYLCASSFARVYQETQYFGPGTRLLVL.

This clone was seen only once. This sequence joins TRBV10-1 and TRBJ2-3; D remains unclear. The CDR3 spans 12 residues. With 2 bases removed from V and 11 bases from J, the gap between germline ends came to 11 bases. Germline lookup yields CDR1 WNHNN and CDR2 SYGVQD (reference sequence). The CDR3 DNA sequence: TGCGCCAGCAGTGAGAGCCCCCTCAAGCAGTATTTT. As protein: CASSESPLKQYF.

Here the CDR3 reads CATSSELVPSTYNEQFF. The CDR3, as DNA: TGTGCCACCAGCAGCGAACTAGTCCCCTCTACCTACAATGAGCAGTTCTTC. This chain connects TRBV15 to TRBJ2-1, with a tentative D call TRBD2 (5 bases). Germline-derived CDR1 and CDR2 are LNHNV and YYDKDF (reference sequence). The CDR3 runs to 17 residues. Trimming pared 3 bases from V and 2 bases from J, leaving 17 bases between.

This sequence joins TRBV7-3 and TRBJ2-1; no clear D gene. With 2 bases removed from V and 7 bases from J, the gap between germline ends came to 18 bases. CDR3 size: 16 residues. Germline V gene sequence: CDR1 SGHTA, CDR2 FQGTGA. Here the CDR3 reads CASSLSGNLKSNEQFF. The CDR3 nucleotides are TGTGCCAGCAGCTTATCTGGCAACTTAAAAAGTAATGAGCAGTTCTTC.

The rearrangement uses TRBV7-9 and TRBJ2-1, with D possibly TRBD1 on 6 matching bases. Trimming took off 8 bases at V and 7 bases at J, with 18 bases between the two ends. The CDR3 has 14 residues. Looked up from germline, CDR1 is SEHNR and CDR2 is FQNEAQ (reference sequence). CDR3 residues: CASLHRQVTNEQFF. The DNA of the CDR3 is TGTGCCAGCCTCCATCGACAGGTGACGAATGAGCAGTTCTTC.

CDR3: CASSTGSFNYGYTF. DNA of the CDR3: TGTGCCAGCAGTACCGGGTCGTTTAACTATGGCTACACCTTC. V is TRBV27 and J is TRBJ1-2; D remains ambiguous. Deletions cut 5 bases from V and 1 base from J, with 11 bases between. Per germline, CDR1 MNHEY and CDR2 SMNVEV (reference sequence). There are 14 residues in the CDR3.

This clone has just one count. The chain combines TRBV7-9 with TRBJ2-1, with D perhaps matching TRBD2 (6 bases). CDR3 length: 15 amino acids. Germline V gives CDR1 SEHNR, CDR2 FQNEAQ (reference sequence). The V and J ends lost 1 base and 4 bases respectively, with 11 bases between them. In DNA form, the CDR3 reads TGTGCCAGCAGCTTAGATGGGGGGAGATACAATGAGCAGTTCTTC. It encodes CASSLDGGRYNEQFF.

The rearrangement joins TRBV10-1 to TRBJ1-4; weak D call: TRBD1 (6 bases). The V end lost 7 bases, the J end lost 3 bases, and 15 bases lay between the germline ends. CDR1 is WNHNN, CDR2 SYGVQD, per germline (reference sequence). The CDR3 sequence is 15 residues long. CDR3 loop: CASTVWTAPNEKLFF. The CDR3 coding sequence is TGCGCCAGCACCGTCTGGACAGCCCCTAATGAAAAACTGTTTTTT.

The chain couples TRBV9 to TRBJ1-1, with a possible D match to TRBD1 (5 bases). This CDR3 has 14 amino acids. V was pared by 4 bases and J by 8 bases, with 18 bases between. From germline, CDR1 is SGDLS and CDR2 YYNGEE. CDR3: CASSPGTIREEAFF. The CDR3 region has the DNA TGTGCCAGCAGCCCCGGGACGATACGCGAAGAAGCTTTCTTT.

The chain employs TRBV29-1 and TRBJ2-7; 14 bases are shared with TRBD2. This CDR3 is built from 19 residues. Germline assignment: CDR1 SQVTM and CDR2 ANQGSEA. Written as DNA, the CDR3 is TGCATAACCCGACCCCCCAACAGGGGACTAGCGGGAGATTCCTACGAGCAGTACTTC. It is translated as CITRPPNRGLAGDSYEQYF.

V gene TRBV7-8 combines with J gene TRBJ2-2, with D possibly TRBD2 on 6 matching bases. Trimming left V 2 bases short and J 9 bases short, with 10 bases between. Germline CDR1 and CDR2: SGHVS and FQNEAQ. The CDR3 runs 13 residues. In DNA, the CDR3 is TGTGCCAGCAGCTTAATGGGGGGACGGGAGCTGTTTTTT. Translating it yields CASSLMGGRELFF.

This rearrangement joins TRBV27 to TRBJ2-4, with TRBD1 as a possible D gene (6 bases). The germline gives CDR1 MNHEY, CDR2 SMNVEV (reference sequence). Trimming stripped 5 bases from V and 6 bases from J, with 14 bases between. This CDR3 is 14 amino acids long. The CDR3 region is CASSPSGVLNIQYF. Written as DNA, the CDR3 is TGTGCCAGCAGTCCCTCAGGGGTTTTAAACATTCAGTACTTC.

This chain uses TRBV21-1 with TRBJ1-3; no check of the table's D call, TRBD1, against the DNA was made. TRBV21-1 corresponds to a pseudogene. The CDR3 is made up of 19 amino acids. CDR3 in DNA: TGTGCCAGCAGAAAAAGCCCCTCCGGACAGCCTAACTCTGGAAACACCATATATTTT. It specifies CASRKSPSGQPNSGNTIYF.

The chain uses TRBV29-1 and TRBJ2-7, with a tentative D call TRBD2 (5 bases). The CDR3 has 13 amino acids. CDR1 is SQVTM and CDR2 is ANQGSEA in the germline V gene. V lost 5 bases, J lost 5 bases, and 16 bases lay in between. The CDR3 reads CSVNTGKEDEQYF. CDR3 nucleotides: TGCAGCGTTAATACCGGTAAGGAGGACGAGCAGTACTTC.

The chain joins TRBV11-2 to TRBJ2-7; 9 bases match TRBD1. J was trimmed by 1 base and V by 5 bases; bases with no gene match: 6. The germline V gene encodes CDR1 SGHAT and CDR2 FQNNGV. This CDR3 contains 15 residues. This chain's CDR3 is CASSTSGTGSYEQYF. CDR3 in DNA: TGTGCCAGCAGCACCTCCGGGACAGGGTCCTACGAGCAGTACTTC.

The chain has TRBV27 and TRBJ2-1; TRBD2 is a possible D gene (6 bases). There are 15 residues in the CDR3. V dropped 7 bases and J dropped 6 bases, with 19 bases sitting between them. Germline CDR1 is MNHEY and CDR2 is SMNVEV (reference sequence). CDR3 loop: CASTSGTGPGNEQFF. In DNA, the CDR3 is TGTGCCAGCACGTCTGGGACTGGTCCAGGCAATGAGCAGTTCTTC.

The chain recombines TRBV5-6 with TRBJ2-7; no definite D call. Germline CDR1 and CDR2: SGHDT and YYEEEE. The CDR3 contains 13 residues. Between the trimmed V and J ends, which lost 0 bases and 2 bases, there was a span of 6 bases. The CDR3 coding sequence is TGTGCCAGCAGCTTGGGAACCACCTACGAGCAGTACTTC. This codes for CASSLGTTYEQYF. The full variable domain, with the rest looked up from reference TRBV5-6 and TRBJ2-7, is DAGVTQSPTHLIKTRGQQVTLRCSPKSGHDTVSWYQQALGQGPQFIFQYYEEEERQRGNFPDRFSGHQFPNYSSELNVNALLLGDSALYLCASSLGTTYEQYFGPGTRLTVT.

V and J are TRBV29-1 and TRBJ2-1, with 9 bases matching TRBD1. V shed 3 bases and J 10 bases; nucleotides not matched to a gene: 7. The CDR3 totals 13 residues. Germline V CDR1 and CDR2: SQVTM, ANQGSEA. The CDR3 loop reads CSVERTGVGEQFF. The CDR3 coding sequence is TGCAGCGTTGAGAGGACAGGGGTAGGGGAGCAGTTCTTC.

The chain employs TRBV27 and TRBJ2-7, with a weak D call TRBD1 (5 bases). CDR3 size: 14 residues. Trimming stripped 0 bases from V and 5 bases from J, with 11 bases between. Germline V lookup: CDR1 MNHEY, CDR2 SMNVEV (reference sequence). CDR3 residues: CASSLSRGQDEQYF. CDR3 nucleotides: TGTGCCAGCAGTTTATCTAGGGGTCAAGACGAGCAGTACTTC.

The chain recombines TRBV2 with TRBJ2-2; 12 bases are shared with TRBD2. Germline assignment: CDR1 SNHLY and CDR2 FYNNEI. Trimming cost V 6 bases and J 0 bases; bases outside gene matches: 11. The CDR3 loop spans 19 amino acids. Here the CDR3 reads CASSPFWTSGAANTGELFF. CDR3 coding DNA: TGTGCCAGCAGCCCCTTTTGGACTAGCGGGGCCGCGAACACCGGGGAGCTGTTTTTT.

The V gene is TRBV4-1, the J gene TRBJ2-7; 10 nucleotides line up with TRBD1. V was clipped by 1 base and J by 3 bases; unmatched bases: 9. Germline CDR1 MGHRA, CDR2 YSYEKL. The CDR3 totals 17 residues. The CDR3 DNA sequence: TGCGCCAGCAGCCAAGGCCCCTCTGGACAGGGGGACTACGAGCAGTACTTC. Amino acids: CASSQGPSGQGDYEQYF.

The chain employs TRBV28 and TRBJ2-6, with D hard to call. The CDR3 is 14 residues long. V lost 8 bases and J lost 3, with 11 bases in between. The germline CDR1 and CDR2 sequences are MDHEN and SYDVKM. This chain's CDR3 is CASGPLYGANVLTF. CDR3 coding DNA: TGTGCCAGCGGGCCCCTATATGGGGCCAACGTCCTGACTTTC.

This clone has only one observation. The chain is built from TRBV7-9 and TRBJ2-7; TRBD1 is a possible D gene (7 bases). The CDR3 consists of 13 residues. CDR1 is SEHNR and CDR2 is FQNEAQ in the germline V gene (reference sequence). The V and J ends lost 5 bases and 7 bases respectively, with 15 bases between them. This chain's CDR3 is CASSQRDSGEQYF. CDR3 nucleotide sequence: TGTGCCAGCAGCCAAAGGGACAGCGGGGAGCAGTACTTC.

The V gene is TRBV2, the J gene TRBJ2-5, with 7 positions matching TRBD2. This CDR3 is built from 14 residues. Germline V gene sequence: CDR1 SNHLY, CDR2 FYNNEI. J was trimmed by 1 base and V by 6 bases; bases with no gene match: 5. DNA for the CDR3: TGTGCCAGCAGGTCGGGGAGGGCCCAAGAGACCCAGTACTTC. Its translation: CASRSGRAQETQYF. The whole variable domain, filled in from reference TRBV2 and TRBJ2-5, reads EPEVTQTPSHQVTQMGQEVILRCVPISNHLYFYWYRQILGQKVEFLVSFYNNEISEKSEIFDDQFSVERPDGSNFTLKIRSTKLEDSAMYFCASRSGRAQETQYFGPGTRLLVL.